This T cell receptor (beta chain) was sequenced in a study of PD-L1 blockade in urothelial cancer (dated by TCRdb to 2015 to 2018). In terms of the full investigation: All patients started therapy around 2014 and received atezolizumab 1,200 mg intravenously every 3 weeks. An ECOG performance status of 0 or 1 was recorded for the patients, and 0 to 3 prior chemotherapy regimens had been received by the patients. Pretreatment tumor samples and matched peripheral blood, collected serially before and after atezolizumab treatment, underwent TCR sequencing. The study was an exploratory multi-omic analysis of somatic, immune and clinical correlates of response to PD-L1 blockade with atezolizumab in urothelial cancer. In the same patients who had TCR sequencing, pretreatment tumors also underwent whole exome sequencing and RNA sequencing. A median of 141,255 T cells and 83,000 or so unique TCRs was obtained from blood samples, and a median clonality of around 0.072 was observed. Durable clinical benefit meant progression-free survival longer than 6 months, and TCR features were also tested against progression-free and overall survival. Durable clinical benefit was achieved by nine patients and was not achieved by 20 patients. About 85% of the roughly 29 patients were identified as males with urothelial cancer of bladder origin, and a prior smoking history was reported by 18 of 29 patients. Blood samples were analyzed 3 weeks after the start of treatment (second dose) and 6 weeks after the start of treatment. Pretreatment blood TCR-seq was available for around 29 patients, at least one posttreatment blood collection was obtained for around 25 patients, and tumor TCR-seq was available for around 25 patients. The study at large found these results: A pretreatment peripheral blood TCR clonality below the median was linked to improved progression-free and overall survival. Greater expansion of tumor-associated TCR clones in peripheral blood 3 weeks after the start of treatment was observed in patients with durable benefit (n of about 20, p = 0.022). Because of the small sample size (n ≈ 30) and the many exploratory analyses performed, the results are intended to be regarded as hypothesis-generating.

The sample's time point, from its label and the paper: peripheral blood 6 weeks after treatment start. The cohort comprised fewer than 35 patients with locally advanced or metastatic urothelial carcinoma treated at Memorial Sloan Kettering on a trial protocol. Peripheral blood mononuclear cells were collected pretreatment and during treatment, with between 1 and 8 total time points obtained per patient. The Qiagen DNeasy Blood extraction kit was used to purify genomic DNA from total PBMCs and tumor samples. PBMCs were collected pretreatment and during treatment, and were isolated and stored as previously described. Each PCR received spiked-in synthetic TCR analog templates so that absolute template abundance could be estimated from read counts. Using the immunoSEQ assay, TCRbeta CDR3 regions were amplified from genomic DNA with bias-controlled V and J gene primers. Sequencing of rearranged TCRbeta segments was done at approximately 20X coverage. As for the authors' bioinformatics: Sequencing errors were corrected by clustering and CDR3s were annotated against IMGT to assign V, D and J genes. Only productive TCRbeta rearrangements were used in downstream analyses, excluding out-of-frame or stop-codon sequences. To compute clonality, Shannon entropy was normalized by the log of the number of unique productive sequences and then subtracted from one. Fisher's exact test with Benjamini-Hochberg correction, at a threshold of adjusted p below 0.01, was used to find clones that differed between time points or between blood and tumor. Held by TCRdb, this immuneACCESS table contains in-frame sequences only and omits some clones. Under half of the omission traces to an unresolved V gene where checked; the cause of the rest is unknown. V, J and clone size are taken as reported in that table, and D and trimming were inferred from the DNA itself. The sample data list 83,000 or so clones, and less than 90% of these were observed just once. The top ten hold around 7.7% of the sample.

Measured from the cysteine to the phenylalanine, the CDR3 is 16 residues long. Solely the CDR3 DNA is kept, with 48 bases framed from the first base. This clone was picked up a small number of times. Its antigen is not yet known. Base qualities are not at hand, and no much larger clone is one base apart. The sample in question was PBMCs, obtained around atezolizumab (anti-PD-L1) treatment. The receptor was isolated from a man aged 70-80 years with urothelial cancer. This receptor chain uses TRBV21-1 and TRBJ1-1; the table gives TRBD1 as D, unverified against the DNA. TRBV21-1 is assigned pseudogene status. CDR3 loop: CASSKDRGYLNTEAFF. The DNA reads as follows: TGTGCCAGCAGCAAAGACAGGGGATATCTGAACACTGAAGCTTTCTTT.